This T cell receptor beta chain was captured by sequencing in a study of blood T cell repertoires in COVID-19. Study summary: Symptom resolution, clearance, or two negative PCRs marked the recovered donors of Cohort 3. Samples taken during acute and convalescent COVID-19 were collected in the United States, Italy and Spain.

Those who participated ranged in age from roughly 18 to 90 years and resided in about two dozen US areas. This clone was observed once. The CDR3 length is 15 residues. V gave up 0 bases and J gave up 1 base, with 9 bases separating them. Germline-derived CDR1 and CDR2 are LNHDA and SQIVND (reference sequence). Assay: immunoSEQ multiplex PCR; the TCRdb copy retains only in-frame clones and omits some. Counted here are about 210,000 clones, roughly 87% occurring once; the ten biggest clones make up less than 8%. The clonotype was recovered from a man aged 30-40 years in a cohort exposed to, infected with or recovered from COVID-19 (not recorded which). Input material: PBMCs or T cells enriched from blood (not recorded which). The chain is built from TRBV19 and TRBJ1-1; a weak D match, TRBD1 (6 bases). The DNA for the CDR3 is TGTGCCAGTAGTATAGACGGGGGGCCGAACACTGAAGCTTTCTTT. It yields the protein CASSIDGGPNTEAFF.